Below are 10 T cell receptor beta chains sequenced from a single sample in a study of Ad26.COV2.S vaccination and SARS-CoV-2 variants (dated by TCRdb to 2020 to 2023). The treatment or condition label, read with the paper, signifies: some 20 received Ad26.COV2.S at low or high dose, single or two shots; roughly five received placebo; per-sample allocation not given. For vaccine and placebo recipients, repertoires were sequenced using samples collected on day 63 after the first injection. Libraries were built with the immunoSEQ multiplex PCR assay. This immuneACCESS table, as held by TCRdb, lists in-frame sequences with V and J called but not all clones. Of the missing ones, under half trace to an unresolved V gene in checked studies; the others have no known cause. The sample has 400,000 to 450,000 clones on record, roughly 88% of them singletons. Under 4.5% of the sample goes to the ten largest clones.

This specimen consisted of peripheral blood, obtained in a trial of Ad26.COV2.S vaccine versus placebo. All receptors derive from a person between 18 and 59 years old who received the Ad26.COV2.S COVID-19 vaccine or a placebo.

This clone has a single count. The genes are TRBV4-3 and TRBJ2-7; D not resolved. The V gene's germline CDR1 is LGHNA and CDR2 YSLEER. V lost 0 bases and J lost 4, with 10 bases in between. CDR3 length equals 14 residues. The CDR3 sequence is CASSQDQAAYEQYF. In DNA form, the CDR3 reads TGCGCCAGCAGCCAAGATCAGGCGGCTTACGAGCAGTACTTC.

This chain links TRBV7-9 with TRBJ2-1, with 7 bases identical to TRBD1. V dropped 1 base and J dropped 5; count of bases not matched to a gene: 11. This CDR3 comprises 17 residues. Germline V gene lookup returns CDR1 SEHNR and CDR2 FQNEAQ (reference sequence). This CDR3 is CASSLEGGVDRHNEQFF. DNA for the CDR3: TGTGCCAGCAGCTTAGAAGGGGGCGTGGACAGACACAATGAGCAGTTCTTC.

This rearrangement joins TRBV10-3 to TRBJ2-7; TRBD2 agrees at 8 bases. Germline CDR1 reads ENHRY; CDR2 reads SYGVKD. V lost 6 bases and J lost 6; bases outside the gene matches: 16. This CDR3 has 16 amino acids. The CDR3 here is CAIRDTTSAPLLEQYF. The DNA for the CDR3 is TGTGCCATCAGGGACACGACTAGCGCTCCTTTACTCGAGCAGTACTTC.

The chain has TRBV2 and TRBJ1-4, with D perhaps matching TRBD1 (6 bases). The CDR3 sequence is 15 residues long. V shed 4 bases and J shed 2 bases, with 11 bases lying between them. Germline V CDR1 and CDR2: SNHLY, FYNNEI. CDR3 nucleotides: TGTGCCAGCAGTGGCCCGGGGGGCACTAATGAAAAACTGTTTTTT. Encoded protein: CASSGPGGTNEKLFF.

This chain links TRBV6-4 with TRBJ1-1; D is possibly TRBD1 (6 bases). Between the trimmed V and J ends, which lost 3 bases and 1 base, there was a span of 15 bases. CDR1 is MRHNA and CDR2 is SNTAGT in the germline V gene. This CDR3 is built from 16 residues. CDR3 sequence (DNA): TGTGCCAGCAGTGAATCCGGGGGCCGAGGGAACACTGAAGCTTTCTTT. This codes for CASSESGGRGNTEAFF.

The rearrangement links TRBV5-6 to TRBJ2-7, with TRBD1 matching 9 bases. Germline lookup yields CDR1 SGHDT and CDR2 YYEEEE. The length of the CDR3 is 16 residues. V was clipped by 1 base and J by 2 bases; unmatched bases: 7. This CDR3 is CASSLLATGGPYEQYF. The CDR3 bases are TGTGCCAGCAGCTTGTTAGCTACAGGGGGCCCCTACGAGCAGTACTTC.

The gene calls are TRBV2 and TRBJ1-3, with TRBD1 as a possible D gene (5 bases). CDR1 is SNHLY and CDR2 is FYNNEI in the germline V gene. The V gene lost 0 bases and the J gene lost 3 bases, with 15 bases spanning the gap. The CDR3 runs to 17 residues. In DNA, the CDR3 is TGTGCCAGCAGTGAAGCTCCTCAGGGATATGGTGGAAACACCATATATTTT. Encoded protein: CASSEAPQGYGGNTIYF.

In DNA form, the CDR3 reads TGTGCCAGCAGATTACCCCAGGGTGGGAGGAATGAGCAGTTCTTC. Protein sequence: CASRLPQGGRNEQFF. This chain joins TRBV11-2 and TRBJ2-1; D is perhaps TRBD2 (6 bases). Germline CDR1 reads SGHAT; CDR2 reads FQNNGV. V lost 6 bases and J lost 7, with 19 bases in between. The CDR3 sequence is 15 residues long.

The CDR3 region is CASSLSGSTNEQFF. CDR3 in DNA: TGTGCCAGTAGTCTAAGCGGGAGCACAAATGAGCAGTTCTTC. The rearrangement joins TRBV19 to TRBJ2-1; 8 bases are shared with TRBD2. CDR1 and CDR2 (germline): LNHDA, SQIVND (reference sequence). CDR3 length equals 14 residues. V was pared by 5 bases and J by 7 bases, with 7 bases of the junction left unmatched.

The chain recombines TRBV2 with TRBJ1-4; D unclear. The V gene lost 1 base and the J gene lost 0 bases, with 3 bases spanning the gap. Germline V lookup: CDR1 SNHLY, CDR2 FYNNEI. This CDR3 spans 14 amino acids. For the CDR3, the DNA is TGTGCCAGCAGTGAAGGAGCAACTAATGAAAAACTGTTTTTT. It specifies CASSEGATNEKLFF.